This T cell receptor beta chain appears in the sequencing data of a study of T cell repertoires in cytomegalovirus infection. Findings and limits, study-wide: Cumulative public TCR beta family frequency identified CMV carriers with the relevant HLA.

This clonotype has a count of ten or more. Its matching antigen is unknown. MiXCR, applied by TCRdb to the reads, yields one record per CDR3 protein. This sample has roughly 250,000 distinct CDR3 sequences, with roughly 12% found just once. Sequenced material: PBMCs. The receptor was isolated from a human donor in good health (CMV status not recorded). Some clones in this sample may be carry-over from other donors' samples.

Here the CDR3 reads CASSLQGATKNQPQHF. CDR3 DNA sequence: TGTGCCAGCAGTTTACAGGGGGCGACCAAAAATCAGCCCCAGCATTTT. The chain recombines TRBV12-3 or TRBV12-4 with TRBJ1-5, with 8 bases matching TRBD1. V gave up 2 bases and J gave up 4 bases; unmatched junction bases: 7. CDR3 length: 16 amino acids.